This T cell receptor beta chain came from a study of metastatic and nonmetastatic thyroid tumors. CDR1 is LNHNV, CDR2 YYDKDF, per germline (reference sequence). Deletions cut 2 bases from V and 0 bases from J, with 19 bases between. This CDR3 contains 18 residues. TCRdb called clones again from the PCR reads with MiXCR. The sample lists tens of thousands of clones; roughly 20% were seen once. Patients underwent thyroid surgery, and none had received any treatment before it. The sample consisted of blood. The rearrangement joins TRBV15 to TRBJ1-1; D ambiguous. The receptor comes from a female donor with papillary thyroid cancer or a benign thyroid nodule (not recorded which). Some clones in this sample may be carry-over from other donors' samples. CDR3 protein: CATSRYGSCLSLNTEAFF. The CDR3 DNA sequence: TGTGCCACCAGCAGATATGGTAGCTGTCTGTCCCTGAACACTGAAGCTTTCTTT.